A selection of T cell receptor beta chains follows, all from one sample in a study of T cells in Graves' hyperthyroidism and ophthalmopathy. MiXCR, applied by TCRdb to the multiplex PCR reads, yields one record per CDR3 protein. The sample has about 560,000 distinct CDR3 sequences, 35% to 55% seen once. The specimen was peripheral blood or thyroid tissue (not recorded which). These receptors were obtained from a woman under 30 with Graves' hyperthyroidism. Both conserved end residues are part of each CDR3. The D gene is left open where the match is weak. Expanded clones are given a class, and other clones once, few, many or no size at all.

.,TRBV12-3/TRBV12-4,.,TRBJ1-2,CASSLRRPTNYGYTF,TGTGCCAGCAGCTTAAGAAGACCCACTAACTATGGCTACACCTTC
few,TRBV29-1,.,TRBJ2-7,CSVSRSGKTTNYEQYF,TGCAGCGTTTCCCGATCTGGGAAGACGACCAACTACGAGCAGTACTTC
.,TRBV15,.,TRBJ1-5,CATSSLGLSQHF,TGTGCCACCAGCAGTTTAGGACTCAGCCAGCATTTT
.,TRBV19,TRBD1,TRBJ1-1,CASSEKDRRNTEAFF,TGTGCCAGTAGCGAAAAGGACAGGCGGAACACTGAAGCTTTCTTT
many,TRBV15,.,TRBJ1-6,CATSRGTFETPLHF,TGTGCCACCAGCAGAGGAACCTTCGAGACACCCCTCCACTTT
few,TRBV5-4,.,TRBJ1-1,CASSLWGRRRNTEAFF,TGTGCCAGCAGCTTGTGGGGTCGGAGACGGAACACTGAAGCTTTCTTT
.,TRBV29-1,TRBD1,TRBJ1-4,CSVEDRDRVFRYEKLFF,TGCAGCGTTGAAGATCGGGACAGGGTGTTTCGGTATGAAAAACTGTTTTTT
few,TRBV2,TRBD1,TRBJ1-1,CASSEGDRGEAEAFF,TGTGCCAGCAGTGAAGGGGACAGGGGTGAAGCTGAAGCTTTCTTT
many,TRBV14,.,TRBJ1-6,CASSVFAGQDSPLHF,TGTGCCAGCAGCGTCTTTGCAGGGCAGGATTCACCCCTCCACTTT
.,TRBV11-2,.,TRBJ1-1,CATRQVNTEAFF,TGTGCCACCAGGCAGGTGAACACTGAAGCTTTCTTT
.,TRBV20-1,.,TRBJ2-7,CSAANSTGTYEQYF,TGCAGTGCTGCCAATTCGACAGGTACCTACGAGCAGTACTTC
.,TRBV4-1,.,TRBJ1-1,CASSQRSNTEAFF,TGCGCCAGCAGCCAACGCTCGAACACTGAAGCTTTCTTT
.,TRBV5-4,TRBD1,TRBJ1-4,CASSSNLQDRVQKLFF,TGTGCCAGCAGCTCCAACCTCCAGGACAGGGTACAAAAACTGTTTTTT
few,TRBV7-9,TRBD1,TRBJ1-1,CASSYSGTANTEAFF,TGTGCCAGCAGTTACTCCGGGACAGCAAACACTGAAGCTTTCTTT
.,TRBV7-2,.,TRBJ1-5,CASSPRWAYQETQHF,TGTGCCAGCAGCCCCCGATGGGCGTACCAAGAGACCCAGCATTTT
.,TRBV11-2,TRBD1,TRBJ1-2,CASSPGQVGYTF,TGTGCCAGCAGCCCCGGACAGGTTGGCTACACCTTC
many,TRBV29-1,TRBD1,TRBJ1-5,CSGKGGTGAKQPQHF,TGCAGCGGGAAAGGGGGGACAGGGGCGAAACAGCCCCAGCATTTT
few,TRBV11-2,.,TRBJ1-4,CASRKGSNEKLFF,TGTGCCAGCCGGAAGGGGTCTAATGAAAAACTGTTTTTT
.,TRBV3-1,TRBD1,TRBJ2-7,CASSQGDRADEQYF,TGTGCCAGCAGCCAAGGGGACAGGGCGGACGAGCAGTACTTC
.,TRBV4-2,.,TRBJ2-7,CASSQVLSWERTYEQYF,TGTGCCAGCAGCCAAGTCCTATCGTGGGAGCGAACCTACGAGCAGTACTTC
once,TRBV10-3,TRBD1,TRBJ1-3,CAISRGPDRGNTIYF,TGTGCCATCAGTAGGGGGCCTGACAGGGGAAACACCATATATTTT
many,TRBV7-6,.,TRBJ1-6,CASSRVAGLDSPLHF,TGTGCCAGCAGCCGGGTCGCGGGACTGGACTCACCCCTCCACTTT
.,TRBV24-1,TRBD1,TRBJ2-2,CATSESGTAANTGELFF,TGTGCCACCAGTGAATCCGGGACAGCAGCGAACACCGGGGAGCTGTTTTTT
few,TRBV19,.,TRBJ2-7,CASTTKFYEQYF,TGTGCCAGTACTACCAAATTCTACGAGCAGTACTTC
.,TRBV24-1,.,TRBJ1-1,CASSLQVQDTEAFF,TGTGCCAGCAGTTTGCAGGTCCAGGACACTGAAGCTTTCTTT
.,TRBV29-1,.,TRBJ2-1,CSVEGQLNEQFF,TGCAGCGTTGAAGGGCAGCTCAATGAGCAGTTCTTC
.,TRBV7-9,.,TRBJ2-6,CASSAGLTF,TGTGCCAGCAGCGCGGGCCTGACTTTC
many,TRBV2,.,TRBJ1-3,CASSVDPGNTIYF,TGTGCCAGCAGTGTCGACCCTGGAAACACCATATATTTT
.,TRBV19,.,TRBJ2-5,CASSIHRQETQYF,TGTGCCAGTAGTATACACCGGCAAGAGACCCAGTACTTC
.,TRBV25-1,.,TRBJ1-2,CASSEGRAPYYGYTF,TGTGCCAGCAGTGAAGGGAGGGCCCCTTACTATGGCTACACCTTC
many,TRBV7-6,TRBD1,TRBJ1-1,CASSHRDREVEAFF,TGTGCCAGCAGCCATCGGGACAGGGAAGTTGAAGCTTTCTTT
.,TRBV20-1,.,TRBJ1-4,CSARDEGKGGEKLFF,TGCAGTGCTAGGGACGAGGGGAAGGGGGGTGAAAAACTGTTTTTT
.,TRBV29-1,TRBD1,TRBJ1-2,CSVETGGGHTF,TGCAGCGTTGAGACAGGGGGAGGCCACACCTTC
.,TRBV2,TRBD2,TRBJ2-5,CASSEALAEMVGTQYF,TGTGCCAGCAGTGAAGCACTAGCGGAGATGGTAGGGACCCAGTACTTC
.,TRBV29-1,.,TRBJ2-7,CSPRDGGLYEQYF,TGCAGCCCCCGGGACGGCGGGCTCTACGAGCAGTACTTC
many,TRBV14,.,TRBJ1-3,CASSQGADTLSGNTIYF,TGTGCCAGCAGCCAAGGGGCGGACACCCTCTCTGGAAACACCATATATTTT
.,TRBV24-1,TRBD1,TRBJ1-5,CATSDGGQDNQPQHF,TGTGCCACCAGTGACGGCGGACAGGACAATCAGCCCCAGCATTTT
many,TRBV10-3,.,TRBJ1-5,CAISDPNQPQHF,TGTGCCATCAGTGACCCCAATCAGCCCCAGCATTTT
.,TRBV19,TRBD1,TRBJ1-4,CASDRGNEKLFF,TGTGCCAGTGACAGGGGAAATGAAAAACTGTTTTTT
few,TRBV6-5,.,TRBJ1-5,CASRDRIGQPQHF,TGTGCCAGCAGAGACAGGATTGGTCAGCCCCAGCATTTT
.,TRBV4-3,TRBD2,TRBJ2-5,CASSQSGLAGGETQYF,TGCGCCAGCAGCCAAAGCGGCCTAGCGGGAGGAGAGACCCAGTACTTC
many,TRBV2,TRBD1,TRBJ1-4,CASRSGQGEKLFF,TGTGCCAGCAGGAGTGGACAGGGCGAAAAACTGTTTTTT
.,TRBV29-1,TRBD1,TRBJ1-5,CSAGQGRQPQHF,TGCAGCGCCGGACAGGGTCGTCAGCCCCAGCATTTT
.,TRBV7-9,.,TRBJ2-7,CASSSYRAGVYHEQYF,TGTGCCAGCAGCTCGTACAGGGCGGGAGTGTACCACGAGCAGTACTTC
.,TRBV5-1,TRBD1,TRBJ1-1,CASGPGQGTEAFF,TGCGCCAGCGGACCGGGACAGGGCACTGAAGCTTTCTTT
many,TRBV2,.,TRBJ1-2,CASSEGLGEGYTF,TGTGCCAGCAGTGAAGGTTTAGGGGAAGGCTACACCTTC
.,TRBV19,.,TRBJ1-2,CASSGQTNYGYTF,TGTGCCAGTAGCGGACAGACGAACTATGGCTACACCTTC
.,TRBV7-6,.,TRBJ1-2,CASSLDLRGGGYGYTF,TGTGCCAGCAGCTTAGATTTGCGTGGGGGGGGCTATGGCTACACCTTC
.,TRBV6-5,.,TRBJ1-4,CAISYSEMVWEKLFF,TGTGCCATCAGTTACTCTGAGATGGTTTGGGAAAAACTGTTTTTT
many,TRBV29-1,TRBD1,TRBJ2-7,CSVMTWTGRKQYF,TGCAGCGTTATGACTTGGACAGGAAGAAAACAGTACTTC
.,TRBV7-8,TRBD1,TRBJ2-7,CASSLGAGGPYEQYF,TGTGCCAGCAGCTTAGGGGCAGGGGGCCCCTACGAGCAGTACTTC
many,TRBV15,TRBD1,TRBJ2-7,CATERTGGYEQYF,TGTGCCACCGAAAGGACAGGGGGCTACGAGCAGTACTTC
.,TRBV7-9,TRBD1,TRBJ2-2,CASSYRDRNTGELFF,TGTGCCAGCAGTTACCGGGACAGGAACACCGGGGAGCTGTTTTTT
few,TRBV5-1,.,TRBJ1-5,CASSLAGTRPQHF,TGCGCCAGCAGCTTGGCAGGTACACGGCCCCAGCATTTT